This T cell receptor beta chain was captured in a study of cytomegalovirus exposure and HLA in healthy donors. There are a few counts of this clone. CDR3 length: 16 residues. CDR1 and CDR2 (germline): MGHRA, YSYEKL. The V gene lost 1 base and the J gene lost 1 base, with 13 bases spanning the gap. Researchers ran the PCR with 60 Vbeta and 13 Jbeta primers. Using immunoSEQ multiplex PCR, the repertoire was profiled, and TCRdb retains in-frame clones only, with some absent. The sample holds roughly 150,000 clones, about 10% seen once. Sequences were obtained from PBMCs. The chain has TRBV4-1 and TRBJ1-1; D might be TRBD1 (6 bases). The receptor comes from a man aged 50 to 60 in good health and CMV-seronegative. The CDR3 loop is CASSQGAWDKNTEAFF. The CDR3 coding sequence is TGCGCCAGCAGCCAAGGGGCTTGGGACAAGAACACTGAAGCTTTCTTT.